Listed here is a single T cell receptor (beta chain). This entry belongs to a study of blood T cell repertoires in COVID-19. Study-level background: The origin of the acute and convalescent COVID-19 samples was the United States, Italy and Spain. Nucleic acid was either cDNA or gDNA, and it came from T cells, B-cell-depleted T cells, or PBMCs.

CDR3 length equals 17 residues. Germline V gives CDR1 ENHRY, CDR2 SYGVKD. The ends were cut back, 0 bases at V and 0 bases at J, with 12 bases in the middle. Original handling: The authors estimated nucleated cell counts from reference gene primer amplification. TCRdb's copy holds only in-frame clones and misses some; the assay was immunoSEQ multiplex PCR. D and trimming come from the DNA, and the V and J calls and clone size come from that table. This table holds roughly 60,000 clones, around 90% found once. The chain carries TRBV10-3 and TRBJ1-5; D ambiguous. Sequencing input: peripheral blood. The receptor's source is a human donor with acute or convalescent COVID-19. The donor label of this sample is uncertain. The CDR3 loop reads CAISESIAGNSNQPQHF. The CDR3 DNA reads TGTGCCATCAGTGAGTCGATAGCGGGTAATAGCAATCAGCCCCAGCATTTT.